The sequence of this TCR beta chain was determined in a study of graft-versus-host responses after intestinal transplantation. With respect to this clone: Its antigen is undetermined.

Germline CDR1 is SEHNR and CDR2 is FQNEAQ (reference sequence). This CDR3 has 15 residues. J lost 7 bases, V lost 3 bases, and 5 bases had no gene match. Measured with immunoSEQ multiplex PCR; TCRdb has only the in-frame clones, and not every one. This table holds more than 75,000 clones, approximately 89% found once. This TCR was recovered from a human donor who was the organ donor for an intestinal transplant. The sequenced sample was unstimulated CD4+ T cells sorted from spleen or lymph node cells, obtained before transplant. V and J are TRBV7-9 and TRBJ1-6; 8 positions agree with TRBD1. CDR3 loop: CASSFWTGYNSPLHF. In nucleotides, the CDR3 is TGTGCCAGCAGCTTCTGGACAGGGTACAATTCACCCCTCCACTTT.